Reported below is one TCR beta chain. Its cognate antigen is unknown. CD4+ cells underwent separation, giving CD45RA+ naive and CD45RA-negative memory subsets. The CDR3 sequence is 17 residues long. With V trimmed by 5 bases and J by 9 bases, 14 bases remained unmatched. Germline lookup yields CDR1 MGHRA and CDR2 YSYEKL. The record originates from a study of shared clonotypes between healthy human individuals. Study at large: There were three CD4 naive, three CD4 memory, two CD8 naive and one CD8 memory plates per donor. Study-wide results and limits: In contrast to clonotypes shared by all four donors, non-shared clonotypes had lower generation probabilities. Larger richness was generally estimated for naive than memory subsets.

Assay used: immunoSEQ multiplex PCR; TCRdb lists only in-frame clones, some missing. The repertoire holds some 650,000 clones, almost 97% seen once, with 0.045% to 0.07% in the top ten. Material for sequencing was naive CD4+ T cells sorted from blood. Subset in this sample: CD45RA+ positively selected. The V gene is TRBV4-1, the J gene TRBJ2-3; 13 bases fit TRBD2. The receptor was derived from a woman aged 25 to 45 in good health. The DNA for the CDR3 is TGCGCCAGCAGCAGCCCGACTAGCGGGAGGTCGTTGTCCACGCAGTATTTT. Translation: CASSSPTSGRSLSTQYF.